Below are 25 T cell receptor beta chains sequenced from a single sample in a study of regulatory T cells. Primers: 52 TRBV forward and 13 TRBJ reverse. Generated by immunoSEQ multiplex PCR, the TCRdb table keeps only in-frame clones and is missing some. This sample has some 17,000 clones, with roughly 90% found just once. The sequencing input was CD8+ T cells sorted from blood. The receptors derive from a person under 35 with CD3G deficiency.

This clone occurred once. The CDR3 nucleotides read TGTGCCAGCATAGGATTTGCCTACGAGCAGTACTTC. Its translation is CASIGFAYEQYF. The genes are TRBV6-5 and TRBJ2-7, with D hard to call. Germline V gives CDR1 MNHEY, CDR2 SVGAGI. V lost 7 bases and J lost 2, with 9 bases in between. The CDR3 has 12 amino acids.

The V call is TRBV7-8, the J call TRBJ2-1; D is ambiguous. The CDR3 contains 13 residues. V was shortened by 3 bases and J by 4 bases, with 7 bases between the two germline ends. From germline, CDR1 is SGHVS and CDR2 FQNEAQ. CDR3 sequence: CASSLGIYNEQFF. Written as DNA, the CDR3 is TGTGCCAGCAGCTTGGGGATTTACAATGAGCAGTTCTTC.

The chain recombines TRBV19 with TRBJ2-1; D is unresolved. Germline V lookup: CDR1 LNHDA, CDR2 SQIVND (reference sequence). The length of the CDR3 is 14 residues. The V and J ends lost 3 bases and 4 bases respectively, with 10 bases between them. CDR3 sequence: CASSMGGLYNEQFF. The CDR3 DNA reads TGTGCCAGTAGTATGGGCGGCTTATACAATGAGCAGTTCTTC.

The gene calls are TRBV28 and TRBJ2-1, with D maybe TRBD1 (5 bases). There are 13 residues in the CDR3. Germline loops: CDR1 MDHEN, CDR2 SYDVKM. Deletions cut 8 bases from V and 3 bases from J, with 11 bases between. This chain's CDR3 is CASSHRGYNEQFF. For the CDR3, the DNA is TGTGCCAGCTCACATAGGGGCTACAATGAGCAGTTCTTC.

This clone is labeled as medium-sized. The chain joins TRBV5-1 to TRBJ1-6, with a tentative D call TRBD1 (5 bases). Deletions cut 6 bases from V and 10 bases from J, with 17 bases between. The CDR3 is 14 amino acids. Germline values: CDR1 SGHRS, CDR2 YFSETQ. Written as DNA, the CDR3 is TGCGCCAGCAAGGAGGGAGGGGAAATATCACCCCTCCACTTT. This codes for CASKEGGEISPLHF.

The rearrangement uses TRBV6-1 and TRBJ1-5; the D is unclear. CDR1 MNHNS and CDR2 SASEGT come from the germline V gene. With 0 bases removed from V and 2 bases from J, the gap between germline ends came to 8 bases. The CDR3 has 15 residues. CDR3 loop: CASSEAVYGNQPQHF. CDR3 DNA sequence: TGTGCCAGCAGTGAAGCGGTCTACGGCAATCAGCCCCAGCATTTT.

The V call is TRBV9, the J call TRBJ2-1; possible D gene TRBD2, 7 bases. The CDR3 is made up of 15 amino acids. V dropped 4 bases and J dropped 1 base, with 12 bases sitting between them. Germline-derived CDR1 and CDR2 are SGDLS and YYNGEE. The chain's CDR3 is CASSLGGASYNEQFF. Here the CDR3 DNA reads TGTGCCAGCAGCTTAGGGGGGGCTTCCTACAATGAGCAGTTCTTC. The full variable domain, rest sourced from reference TRBV9 and TRBJ2-1, is DSGVTQTPKHLITATGQRVTLRCSPRSGDLSVYWYQQSLDQGLQFLIQYYNGEERAKGNILERFSAQQFPDLHSELNLSSLELGDSALYFCASSLGGASYNEQFFGPGTRLTVL.

The chain links TRBV4-1 to TRBJ2-1; D uncertain. V shed 0 bases and J shed 8 bases, with 14 bases lying between them. CDR1 MGHRA and CDR2 YSYEKL come from the germline V gene. This CDR3 has 15 amino acids. The CDR3 coding sequence is TGCGCCAGCAGCCAAGATCGTCCGCCTGGGGATGAGCAGTTCTTC. The encoded protein is CASSQDRPPGDEQFF.

The V and J genes are TRBV7-9 and TRBJ2-3; D not certain. The CDR3 sequence is 15 residues long. The V end lost 5 bases, the J end lost 0 bases, and 12 bases lay between the germline ends. In germline, CDR1 is SEHNR, CDR2 FQNEAQ (reference sequence). CDR3 bases: TGTGCCAGCAGCCCTCCGAGGTCTAGCACAGATACGCAGTATTTT. It is translated as CASSPPRSSTDTQYF.

The J gene is TRBJ1-2, the V gene TRBV12-5, with D unresolved. Germline V lookup: CDR1 LGHNT, CDR2 FRNRAP. Trimming stripped 4 bases from V and 5 bases from J, with 14 bases between. This CDR3 has 14 residues. CDR3 DNA sequence: TGTGCTAGTGGTTCCGATTGGATACAATATGGCTACACCTTC. This gives the protein CASGSDWIQYGYTF.

The genes are TRBV20-1 and TRBJ2-1; possible D gene TRBD2, 6 bases. The CDR3 length is 11 residues. V shed 6 bases and J shed 9 bases, with 12 bases lying between them. The germline gives CDR1 DFQATT, CDR2 SNEGSKA (reference sequence). This CDR3 reads CSAAKTSEQFF. The CDR3 nucleotides read TGCAGTGCCGCAAAGACTAGTGAGCAGTTCTTC.

The gene calls are TRBV2 and TRBJ2-7, with D unclear. Per the germline V gene, CDR1 is SNHLY and CDR2 is FYNNEI. CDR3 length: 12 amino acids. V was cut by 7 bases and J by 2 bases, with 9 bases left in between. The CDR3 is CASKGSTYEQYF. The CDR3 DNA is TGTGCCAGCAAGGGCAGCACCTACGAGCAGTACTTC.

This clone has more than one count but fewer than ten. The CDR3 spells CASSEGGVGYEQYF. The CDR3 DNA reads TGTGCCAGCAGTGAAGGGGGGGTCGGCTACGAGCAGTACTTC. The chain uses TRBV6-1 and TRBJ2-7, with TRBD2 as a possible D gene (6 bases). V dropped 1 base and J dropped 3 bases, with 10 bases sitting between them. Germline lookup yields CDR1 MNHNS and CDR2 SASEGT. This CDR3 has 14 amino acids.

V gene TRBV28 combines with J gene TRBJ2-7, with 12 bases aligning to TRBD2. From germline, CDR1 is MDHEN and CDR2 SYDVKM. The length of the CDR3 is 16 residues. The trim removed 6 bases at V and 5 bases at J, leaving 11 bases unmatched. The CDR3 sequence: CASRPDTSGGLHEQYF. The CDR3 DNA reads as TGTGCCAGCAGACCAGATACTAGCGGGGGGCTCCACGAGCAGTACTTC.

A remark on this clone: Germline is not matched at one junction end, which may reflect a read error. The chain recombines TRBV6-5 with TRBJ2-7; D remains ambiguous. CDR1 is MNHEY and CDR2 is SVGAGI in the germline V gene. CDR3 length: 15 residues. In DNA form, the CDR3 reads TGTGCCAGCATTTACTCAACGTCCGGATCCTACGAGCAGTACTTC. Protein sequence: CASIYSTSGSYEQYF.

This sequence joins TRBV27 and TRBJ2-7, with D hard to call. Per the germline V gene, CDR1 is MNHEY and CDR2 is SMNVEV (reference sequence). V shed 6 bases and J shed 3 bases, with 15 bases lying between them. There are 14 residues in the CDR3. The CDR3 reads CASSRRAPNYEQYF. In DNA form, the CDR3 reads TGTGCCAGCAGCCGACGGGCGCCTAACTACGAGCAGTACTTC.

The chain has TRBV4-1 and TRBJ2-7; D unclear. Germline V gene sequence: CDR1 MGHRA, CDR2 YSYEKL. The V end was cut by 0 bases, the J end by 3 bases, with 3 bases between. CDR3 length: 12 amino acids. The CDR3 loop reads CASSQDFYEQYF. The CDR3 bases are TGCGCCAGCAGCCAAGATTTCTACGAGCAGTACTTC.

The chain has TRBV27 and TRBJ1-6, with D unresolved. Germline values: CDR1 MNHEY, CDR2 SMNVEV (reference sequence). This CDR3 contains 15 residues. V was pared by 5 bases and J by 9 bases, with 17 bases between. CDR3 in amino acids: CASSPSSGFGSPLHF. CDR3 sequence (DNA): TGTGCCAGCAGTCCCTCATCGGGTTTCGGTTCACCCCTCCACTTT.

The chain recombines TRBV9 with TRBJ2-4; D is uncertain. This CDR3 has 13 residues. V was shortened by 2 bases and J by 0 bases, with 3 bases between the two germline ends. Germline V gene lookup returns CDR1 SGDLS and CDR2 YYNGEE. CDR3 in amino acids: CASSVGAKNIQYF. The CDR3 nucleotides are TGTGCCAGCAGCGTTGGAGCCAAAAACATTCAGTACTTC.

The chain has TRBV7-3 and TRBJ1-2, with D maybe TRBD1 (5 bases). V was shortened by 1 base and J by 3 bases, with 15 bases between the two germline ends. CDR1 and CDR2 (germline): SGHTA, FQGTGA. The CDR3 is 16 residues long. The CDR3 sequence is CASSLNGGGLHYGYTF. DNA for the CDR3: TGTGCCAGCAGCTTAAACGGGGGTGGGTTACACTATGGCTACACCTTC.

This clone was observed a single time. The rearrangement links TRBV9 to TRBJ2-3; D not resolved. V dropped 5 bases and J dropped 0 bases, with 7 bases sitting between them. CDR1 and CDR2 from the germline V gene are SGDLS and YYNGEE. The CDR3 extends over 13 amino acids. For the CDR3, the DNA is TGTGCCAGCAGGGGAACTAGCACAGATACGCAGTATTTT. The encoded protein is CASRGTSTDTQYF.

CDR3 residues: CASSRTTNTEAFF. The DNA of the CDR3 is TGCGCCAGCAGCCGGACAACGAACACTGAAGCTTTCTTT. The V call is TRBV5-1, the J call TRBJ1-1; D is perhaps TRBD1 (5 bases). Germline assignment: CDR1 SGHRS and CDR2 YFSETQ. This CDR3 spans 13 amino acids. V lost 4 bases and J 1 base, leaving 8 bases between the germline ends.

The chain carries TRBV7-9 and TRBJ1-1; 7 bases line up with TRBD1. The CDR3 is 12 residues long. Germline CDR1 reads SEHNR; CDR2 reads FQNEAQ (reference sequence). Trimming at V came to 1 base and at J to 8 bases, leaving 1 base not matched to a gene. The CDR3 sequence: CASSLGQGEAFF. DNA for the CDR3: TGTGCCAGCAGCTTAGGACAGGGAGAAGCTTTCTTT.

V gene TRBV7-9 combines with J gene TRBJ2-5, with 8 bases identical to TRBD2. Germline V gene lookup returns CDR1 SEHNR and CDR2 FQNEAQ (reference sequence). This CDR3 is built from 15 residues. V gave up 5 bases and J gave up 5 bases; unmatched junction bases: 10. As DNA, the CDR3 is TGTGCCAGCAGCGTGGGACTAGAGGTAGACGAGACCCAGTACTTC. Translating gives CASSVGLEVDETQYF.

This clone has more than one count but fewer than ten. The chain joins TRBV10-3 to TRBJ2-4; possibly TRBD2 for D (6 bases). V lost 4 bases and J lost 7, with 11 bases in between. The germline gives CDR1 ENHRY, CDR2 SYGVKD. The CDR3 consists of 13 residues. Here the CDR3 DNA reads TGTGCCATCAGTGCGGGAGTAGGGAACATTCAGTACTTC. Protein sequence: CAISAGVGNIQYF.